This TCR beta chain is from a study of T cell responses to AZD1222 COVID-19 vaccine. The method was immunoSEQ multiplex PCR; TCRdb's version includes in-frame clones alone and lacks a portion of them. The table shows over 150,000 clones, with 88% occurring only once. The CDR3 sequence is 14 residues long. Germline V lookup: CDR1 MDHEN, CDR2 SYDVKM. V dropped 6 bases and J dropped 6; count of bases not matched to a gene: 6. This receptor was identified in an adult in good health. The rearrangement uses TRBV28 and TRBJ1-5, with TRBD1 identical over 9 bases. This specimen was peripheral blood, taken on day 0 of AZD1222 vaccination. DNA for the CDR3: TGTGCCAGCAGGCCCACAGGGGGCGGTCAGCCCCAGCATTTT. Translation: CASRPTGGGQPQHF. Based on the CDR3 plus reference TRBV28 and TRBJ1-5, the full variable domain is DVKVTQSSRYLVKRTGEKVFLECVQDMDHENMFWYRQDPGLGLRLIYFSYDVKMKEKGDIPEGYSVSREKKERFSLILESASTNQTSMYLCASRPTGGGQPQHFGDGTRLSIL.